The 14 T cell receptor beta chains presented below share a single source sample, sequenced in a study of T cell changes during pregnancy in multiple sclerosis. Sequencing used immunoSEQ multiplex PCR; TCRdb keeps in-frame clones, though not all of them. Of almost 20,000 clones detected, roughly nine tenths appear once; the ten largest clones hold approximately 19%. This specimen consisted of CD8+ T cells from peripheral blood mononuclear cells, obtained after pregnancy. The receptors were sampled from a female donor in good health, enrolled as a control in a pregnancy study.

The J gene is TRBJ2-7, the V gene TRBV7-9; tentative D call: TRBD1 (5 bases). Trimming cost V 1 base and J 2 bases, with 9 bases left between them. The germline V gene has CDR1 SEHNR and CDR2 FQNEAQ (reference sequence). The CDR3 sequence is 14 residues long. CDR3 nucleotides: TGTGCCAGCAGCTTAGGTGCAGGGCCCTACGAGCAGTACTTC. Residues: CASSLGAGPYEQYF.

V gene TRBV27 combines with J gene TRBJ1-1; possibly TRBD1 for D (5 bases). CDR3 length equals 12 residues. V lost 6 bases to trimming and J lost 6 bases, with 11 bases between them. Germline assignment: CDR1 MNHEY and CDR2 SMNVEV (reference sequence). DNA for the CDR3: TGTGCCAGCAGCCCAGGGCGCCCTGAAGCTTTCTTT. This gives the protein CASSPGRPEAFF.

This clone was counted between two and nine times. The CDR3 protein is CASSQDRDRGQFNYGYTF. CDR3 in DNA: TGCGCCAGCAGCCAAGACCGGGACAGGGGCCAGTTTAACTATGGCTACACCTTC. The rearrangement uses TRBV4-1 and TRBJ1-2; 10 bases match TRBD1. The V and J ends lost 0 bases and 1 base, in that order; junction bases with no gene match: 8. The CDR3 loop spans 18 amino acids. Germline CDR1 reads MGHRA; CDR2 reads YSYEKL.

This chain's CDR3 is CASTPARGINTGELFF. The CDR3 DNA reads TGCGCCAGCACCCCTGCCAGGGGGATTAACACCGGGGAGCTGTTTTTT. The V and J genes are TRBV5-1 and TRBJ2-2; 7 bases match TRBD1. From germline, CDR1 is SGHRS and CDR2 YFSETQ. V was pared by 6 bases and J by 2 bases, with 10 bases of the junction left unmatched. The CDR3 consists of 16 residues.

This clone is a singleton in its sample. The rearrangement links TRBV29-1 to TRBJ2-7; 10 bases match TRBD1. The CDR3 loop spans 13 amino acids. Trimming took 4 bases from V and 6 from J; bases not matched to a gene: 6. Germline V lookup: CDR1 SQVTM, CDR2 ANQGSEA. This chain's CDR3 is CSVVGTGDAEQYF. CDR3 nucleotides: TGCAGCGTTGTCGGGACAGGGGATGCCGAGCAGTACTTC.

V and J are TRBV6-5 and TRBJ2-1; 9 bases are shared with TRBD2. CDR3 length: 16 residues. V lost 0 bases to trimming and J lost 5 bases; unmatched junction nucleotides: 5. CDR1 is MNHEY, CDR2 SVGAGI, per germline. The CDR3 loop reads CASSYSWTSVNNEQFF. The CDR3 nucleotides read TGTGCCAGCAGTTACTCATGGACTAGCGTCAACAATGAGCAGTTCTTC.

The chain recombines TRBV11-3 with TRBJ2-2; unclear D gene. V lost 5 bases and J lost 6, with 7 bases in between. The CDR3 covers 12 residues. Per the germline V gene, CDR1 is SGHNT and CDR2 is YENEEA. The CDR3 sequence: CASSPFPGELFF. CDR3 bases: TGTGCCAGCAGCCCCTTTCCCGGGGAGCTGTTTTTT. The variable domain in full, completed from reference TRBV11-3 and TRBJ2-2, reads EAGVVQSPRYKIIEKKQPVAFWCNPISGHNTLYWYLQNLGQGPELLIRYENEEAVDDSQLPKDRFSAERLKGVDSTLKIQPAELGDSAVYLCASSPFPGELFFGEGSRLTVL.

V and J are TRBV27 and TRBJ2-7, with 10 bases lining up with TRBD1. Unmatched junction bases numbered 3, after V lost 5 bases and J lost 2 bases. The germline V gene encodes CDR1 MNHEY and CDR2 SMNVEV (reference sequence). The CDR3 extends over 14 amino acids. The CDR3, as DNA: TGTGCCAGCAGTAGAGGACAGGGGGCCTACGAGCAGTACTTC. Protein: CASSRGQGAYEQYF.

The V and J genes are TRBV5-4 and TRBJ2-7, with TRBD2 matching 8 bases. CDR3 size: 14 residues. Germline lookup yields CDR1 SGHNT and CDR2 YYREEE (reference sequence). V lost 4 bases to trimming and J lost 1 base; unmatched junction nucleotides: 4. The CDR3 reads CASSGTGGSYEQYF. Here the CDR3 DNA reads TGTGCCAGCAGCGGTACGGGGGGGTCCTACGAGCAGTACTTC. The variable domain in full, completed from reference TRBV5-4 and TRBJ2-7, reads ETGVTQSPTHLIKTRGQQVTLRCSSQSGHNTVSWYQQALGQGPQFIFQYYREEENGRGNFPPRFSGLQFPNYSSELNVNALELDDSALYLCASSGTGGSYEQYFGPGTRLTVT.

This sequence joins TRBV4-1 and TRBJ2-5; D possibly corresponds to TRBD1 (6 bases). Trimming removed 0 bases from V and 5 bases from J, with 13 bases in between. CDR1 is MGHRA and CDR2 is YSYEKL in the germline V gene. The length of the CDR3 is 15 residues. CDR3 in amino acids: CASSQEQGYDETQYF. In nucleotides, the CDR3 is TGCGCCAGCAGCCAAGAACAGGGTTATGACGAGACCCAGTACTTC.

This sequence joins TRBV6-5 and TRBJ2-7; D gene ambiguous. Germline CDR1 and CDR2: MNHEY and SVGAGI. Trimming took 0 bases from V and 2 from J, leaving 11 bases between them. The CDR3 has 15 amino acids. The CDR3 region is CASSYSTVDPYEQYF. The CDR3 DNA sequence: TGTGCCAGCAGTTACTCGACTGTAGACCCCTACGAGCAGTACTTC.

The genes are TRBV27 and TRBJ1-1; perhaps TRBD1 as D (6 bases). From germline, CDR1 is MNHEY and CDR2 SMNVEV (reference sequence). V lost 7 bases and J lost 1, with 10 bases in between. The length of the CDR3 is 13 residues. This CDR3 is CASTGQKNTEAFF. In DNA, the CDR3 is TGTGCCAGCACTGGACAGAAGAACACTGAAGCTTTCTTT.

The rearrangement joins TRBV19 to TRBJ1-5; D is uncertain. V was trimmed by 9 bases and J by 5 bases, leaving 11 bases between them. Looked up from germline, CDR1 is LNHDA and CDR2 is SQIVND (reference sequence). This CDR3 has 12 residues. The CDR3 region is CARLIEDQPQHF. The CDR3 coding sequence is TGTGCCAGACTCATCGAGGATCAGCCCCAGCATTTT.

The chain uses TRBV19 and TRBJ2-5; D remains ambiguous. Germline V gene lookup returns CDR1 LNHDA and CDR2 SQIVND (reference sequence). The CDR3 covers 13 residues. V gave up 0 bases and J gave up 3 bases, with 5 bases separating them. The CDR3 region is CASSIDSEETQYF. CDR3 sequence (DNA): TGTGCCAGTAGTATAGACTCCGAAGAGACCCAGTACTTC.